The clone carrying this T cell receptor (beta chain) was seen at least ten times. Its antigen is unknown. This specimen belongs to a study of regulatory T cells in long-lasting Graves disease. Study-wide results and caveats: With a small sample size, accuracy may have been reduced.

V dropped 0 bases and J dropped 6 bases, with 9 bases sitting between them. The germline V gene encodes CDR1 KGHSH and CDR2 LQKENI. This CDR3 contains 13 residues. The authors built TCR beta libraries using iRepertoire HTBI primers and Arm-PCR of CDR3 regions. TCRdb itself ran the multiplex PCR reads through MiXCR, one entry per CDR3 protein. The sample lists hundreds of thousands of distinct CDR3 sequences; about 20% were seen once. Time point of the sample: persistent/refractory GD, antithyroid drugs over 5 years with positive TRAb. RNA isolated from PBMCs was used to make the TCR library. The chain carries TRBV18 and TRBJ2-7; D unresolved. The sequences come from peripheral blood mononuclear cells (PBMCs), collected when the disease was refractory, from a patient treated with antithyroid drugs. The receptor comes from a female donor with Graves disease. In DNA, the CDR3 is TGTGCCAGCTCACCACCGAGTTCGGGCGAGCAGTACTTC. It encodes CASSPPSSGEQYF. Based on the CDR3 plus reference TRBV18 and TRBJ2-7, the full variable domain is NAGVMQNPRHLVRRRGQEARLRCSPMKGHSHVYWYRQLPEEGLKFMVYLQKENIIDESGMPKERFSAEFPKEGPSILRIQQVVRGDSAAYFCASSPPSSGEQYFGPGTRLTVT.